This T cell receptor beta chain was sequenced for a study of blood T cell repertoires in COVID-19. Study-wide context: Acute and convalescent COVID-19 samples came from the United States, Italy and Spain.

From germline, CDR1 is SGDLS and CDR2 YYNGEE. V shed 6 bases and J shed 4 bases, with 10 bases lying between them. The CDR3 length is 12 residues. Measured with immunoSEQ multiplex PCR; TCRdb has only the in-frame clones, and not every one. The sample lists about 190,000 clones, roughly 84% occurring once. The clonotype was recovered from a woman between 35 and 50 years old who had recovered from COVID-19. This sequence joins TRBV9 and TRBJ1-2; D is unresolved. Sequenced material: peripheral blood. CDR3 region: CASTGNTYGYTF. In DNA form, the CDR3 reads TGTGCCAGCACCGGGAATACCTATGGCTACACCTTC.